The clone carrying this TCR beta chain was detected a few times. The antigen is not known. Together with a sample-barcoded 5' primer, a J-beta primer mix was included in a second PCR lasting about 7 to 11 cycles. The template-switch adaptor, which had 12 random nucleotides, put a tag on each cDNA molecule. TCRdb passed the 5' RACE reads through MiXCR, listing each CDR3 protein once. The sample shows 550,000 to 600,000 distinct CDR3 sequences, 47% of them seen only once. The CDR3 is made up of 14 amino acids. V lost 6 bases to trimming and J lost 4 bases, with 12 bases between them. From germline, CDR1 is MNHEY and CDR2 SMNVEV (reference sequence). The entry originates in a study of blood T cells in healthy people across ages. Broader study findings: Greater diversity and more naive CD4+ cells were seen in long-lived donors than in aged donors.

This TCR was recovered from a man older than 75 in good health. The chain uses TRBV27 and TRBJ2-2, with D maybe TRBD2 (6 bases). The sequenced sample consisted of blood. The CDR3 DNA is TGTGCCAGCAGGATGGGGGGATCCACCGGGGAGCTGTTTTTT. It encodes CASRMGGSTGELFF.